Listed here are 9 T cell receptor beta chains from one sample, sequenced in a study of blood T cell repertoires in COVID-19. Produced via immunoSEQ multiplex PCR; TCRdb's table is partial and in-frame only. The profile shows 200,000 to 250,000 clones, around four fifths of them singletons. Sample: peripheral blood. Every receptor here comes from a man aged 25-40 years with active or convalescent COVID-19.

In nucleotides, the CDR3 is TGTGCCAGCACGAATGGTCTGGCAGGGTTCTACGAGCAGTACTTC. Its protein product is CASTNGLAGFYEQYF. The chain uses TRBV2 and TRBJ2-7; the D gene is possibly TRBD1 (5 bases). CDR3 length equals 15 residues. Per germline, CDR1 SNHLY and CDR2 FYNNEI. V lost 7 bases and J 3 bases, leaving 19 bases between the germline ends.

V is TRBV5-1 and J is TRBJ2-5; weak D call: TRBD1 (7 bases). This CDR3 spans 14 amino acids. V was cut by 2 bases and J by 3 bases, with 11 bases left in between. CDR1 is SGHRS and CDR2 is YFSETQ in the germline V gene. The CDR3 sequence is CASSFRGAKETQYF. The CDR3 DNA sequence: TGCGCCAGCAGCTTCAGGGGGGCGAAAGAGACCCAGTACTTC.

This rearrangement joins TRBV7-6 to TRBJ1-2; maybe TRBD1 (6 bases). The CDR3 sequence is 15 residues long. V was cut by 8 bases and J by 7 bases, with 23 bases left in between. The V gene's germline CDR1 is SGHVS and CDR2 FNYEAQ. This CDR3 reads CASSPGGAYQAGYTF. Here the CDR3 DNA reads TGTGCCAGCTCACCCGGGGGGGCCTATCAGGCTGGCTACACCTTC.

V is TRBV3-1 (or the pseudogene TRBV3-2) and J is TRBJ2-3; TRBD2 is a possible D gene (7 bases). The CDR3 consists of 16 residues. From germline, CDR1 is LGHDT and CDR2 YNNKEL (reference sequence). Trimming cost V 1 base and J 4 bases, with 15 bases left between them. The CDR3 region is CASSQVGGGRADTQYF. DNA for the CDR3: TGTGCCAGCAGCCAAGTGGGGGGGGGCCGAGCAGATACGCAGTATTTT.

This rearrangement joins TRBV30 to TRBJ1-2; D might be TRBD1 (5 bases). V was cut by 8 bases and J by 7 bases, with 23 bases left in between. The CDR3 is 14 amino acids. The V gene's germline CDR1 is GTSNPN and CDR2 SVGIG (reference sequence). The CDR3 reads CAGHPGGVRGGYTF. CDR3 nucleotides: TGTGCCGGACACCCGGGGGGGGTTCGGGGTGGCTACACCTTC.

The chain combines TRBV6-6 with TRBJ1-2; TRBD1 is a possible D gene (6 bases). The CDR3 is made up of 14 amino acids. V was cut by 5 bases and J by 8 bases, with 18 bases left in between. Germline values: CDR1 MNHNY, CDR2 SVGAGI (reference sequence). CDR3 sequence (DNA): TGTGCCAGCAGTACCTCGCGGGGGCCGAAAGGCTACACCTTC. Translation: CASSTSRGPKGYTF.

A few counts support this clone. The gene calls are TRBV7-8 and TRBJ2-7; 9 bases agree with TRBD2. This CDR3 has 16 residues. Germline V lookup: CDR1 SGHVS, CDR2 FQNEAQ. V shed 3 bases, J shed 0 bases, and the junction held 6 bases outside the gene matches. The CDR3: CASSFGLASFSYEQYF. CDR3 DNA sequence: TGTGCCAGCAGCTTTGGACTAGCGAGCTTCTCCTACGAGCAGTACTTC.

V is TRBV4-2 and J is TRBJ2-7, with 7 nucleotides matching TRBD2. Germline CDR1 is LGHNA and CDR2 is YNFKEQ. V shed 3 bases and J 3 bases; nucleotides not matched to a gene: 5. The CDR3 covers 14 residues. The CDR3 protein is CASSQGGTFYEQYF. The CDR3 bases are TGTGCCAGCAGCCAGGGGGGGACTTTCTACGAGCAGTACTTC.

The chain joins TRBV30 to TRBJ2-1, with unresolved D. The V end lost 0 bases, the J end lost 4 bases, and 16 bases lay between the germline ends. Germline V gene data show CDR1 as GTSNPN and CDR2 as SVGIG (reference sequence). The CDR3 contains 16 residues. CDR3 region: CAWSVSWPPIYNEQFF. CDR3 DNA sequence: TGTGCCTGGAGTGTAAGTTGGCCGCCGATTTACAATGAGCAGTTCTTC.